These 14 T cell receptor beta chains were all obtained from the same sample, sequenced in a study of blood T cells in healthy people across ages. PCR was performed a second time for about 6 to 12 cycles using a sample-barcoded 5' primer and a J-beta primer mix. TCRdb itself ran the 5' RACE reads through MiXCR, one entry per CDR3 protein. The data show around 750,000 distinct CDR3 sequences, 50% to 65% seen once. Sequencing used blood. These receptor sequences come from a man aged 80 or over in good health.

This clonotype came up a few times. J is TRBJ2-4 and V is TRBV5-5; D ambiguous. The J call could be wrong; TRBJ2-7 is a better fit for the DNA end. This CDR3 contains 14 residues. The germline CDR1 and CDR2 sequences are SGHKS and YYEKEE (reference sequence). CDR3: CASSLVSADYEQYF. Here the CDR3 DNA reads TGTGCCAGCAGCTTGGTTTCGGCCGACTACGAGCAGTACTTC.

V is TRBV20-1 and J is TRBJ1-1; a weak D match, TRBD1 (6 bases). In germline, CDR1 is DFQATT, CDR2 SNEGSKA (reference sequence). The CDR3 has 18 residues. The V end lost 0 bases, the J end lost 0 bases, and 20 bases lay between the germline ends. CDR3: CSARDARGIRDMNTEAFF. The CDR3 region has the DNA TGCAGTGCTAGAGACGCAAGGGGGATAAGGGACATGAACACTGAAGCTTTCTTT.

The chain employs TRBV9 and TRBJ2-1; the D gene is possibly TRBD2 (5 bases). Trimming cost V 3 bases and J 0 bases, with 16 bases left between them. The length of the CDR3 is 17 residues. Germline lookup yields CDR1 SGDLS and CDR2 YYNGEE. The CDR3 DNA sequence: TGTGCCAGCAGCGGGCGCCCTGGACTGGGCTCCTACAATGAGCAGTTCTTC. Translated, it gives CASSGRPGLGSYNEQFF.

This clonotype was recorded a few times. This chain links TRBV6-6 with TRBJ2-7, with D possibly being TRBD1 (5 bases). Trimming cost V 5 bases and J 5 bases, with 19 bases left between them. The CDR3 sequence is 15 residues long. CDR1 is MNHNY and CDR2 is SVGAGI in the germline V gene (reference sequence). The CDR3 region has the DNA TGTGCCAGCAGTCCTACCAACCAGGGTCCCCACGAGCAGTACTTC. It specifies CASSPTNQGPHEQYF.

This sequence joins TRBV5-1 and TRBJ1-1; possible D gene TRBD1, 5 bases. Germline values: CDR1 SGHRS, CDR2 YFSETQ. The length of the CDR3 is 14 residues. V lost 2 bases, J lost 4 bases, and 12 bases lay in between. CDR3 sequence (DNA): TGCGCCAGCAGCTTCGGGGCCGCGGGCACTGAAGCTTTCTTT. Residues: CASSFGAAGTEAFF.

Only a few counts were recorded for this clonotype. J is TRBJ2-7 and V is TRBV6-6, with a tentative D call TRBD2 (5 bases). The CDR3 extends over 14 amino acids. The ends were cut back, 4 bases at V and 0 bases at J, with 10 bases in the middle. Germline values: CDR1 MNHNY, CDR2 SVGAGI (reference sequence). The CDR3 reads CASSSPGSSYEQYF. Written as DNA, the CDR3 is TGTGCCAGCAGTTCACCGGGGAGCTCCTACGAGCAGTACTTC.

The chain joins TRBV15 to TRBJ2-5; TRBD1 matches at 8 bases. The junction had 8 bases not matched to a gene; V was cut back by 0 bases and J by 5 bases. This CDR3 has 16 residues. The V gene's germline CDR1 is LNHNV and CDR2 YYDKDF (reference sequence). CDR3 amino acids: CATSREEGRGLETQYF. The CDR3 nucleotides read TGTGCCACCAGCAGAGAAGAAGGCAGGGGGCTGGAGACCCAGTACTTC.

The rearrangement joins TRBV24-1 to TRBJ2-5, with 7 bases aligning to TRBD1. The CDR3 spans 14 residues. V dropped 3 bases and J dropped 3; count of bases not matched to a gene: 3. In germline, CDR1 is KGHDR, CDR2 SFDVKD. CDR3 nucleotides: TGTGCCACCAGTGATCTTGGGACAGAAGAGACCCAGTACTTC. Its protein is CATSDLGTEETQYF.

V gene TRBV20-1 combines with J gene TRBJ1-2, with D unresolved. The germline V and J ends were trimmed by 1 base and 6 bases, with 6 bases remaining between them. CDR3 length: 11 amino acids. Germline assignment: CDR1 DFQATT and CDR2 SNEGSKA (reference sequence). The CDR3: CSARVTNGYTF. The CDR3 DNA sequence: TGCAGTGCTAGAGTGACCAATGGCTACACCTTC.

This clonotype has just one count. Germline and junction disagree at one end, which may indicate a read error. The chain has TRBV9 and TRBJ2-3; a weak D match, TRBD2 (6 bases). The CDR3 sequence is 15 residues long. Germline CDR1 reads SGDLS; CDR2 reads YYNGEE. CDR3 in DNA: TGTGCCAGCAGCGTAGTGGGTAGCGGCCAGGGTACGCTGTATTTT. Residues: CASSVVGSGQGTLYF.

The chain uses TRBV4-2 and TRBJ2-5; 8 bases agree with TRBD2. The CDR3 has 16 residues. V trimming: 4 bases; J trimming: 11 bases; junction bases outside the gene matches: 18. CDR1 is LGHNA and CDR2 is YNFKEQ in the germline V gene. The CDR3 nucleotides are TGTGCCAGCAGCCGCAATCCGGGACTAGAAGTGGATGAGCAGTACTTC. This gives the protein CASSRNPGLEVDEQYF.

CDR3 region: CASSISGRDTDTQYF. The CDR3 nucleotides read TGCGCCAGCAGCATTAGCGGGAGGGACACAGATACGCAGTATTTT. J is TRBJ2-3 and V is TRBV5-1; TRBD2 matches 11 bases. This CDR3 is 15 amino acids long. Germline-derived CDR1 and CDR2 are SGHRS and YFSETQ. V gave up 4 bases and J gave up 2 bases; unmatched junction bases: 3. The full variable domain, its missing parts supplied by reference TRBV5-1 and TRBJ2-3, is KAGVTQTPRYLIKTRGQQVTLSCSPISGHRSVSWYQQTPGQGLQFLFEYFSETQRNKGNFPGRFSGRQFSNSRSEMNVSTLELGDSALYLCASSISGRDTDTQYFGPGTRLTVL.

Details on this clonotype: Compared with germline, one end of the junction differs, possibly owing to a read error. The chain employs TRBV12-3 or TRBV12-4 and TRBJ2-1; D assignment may be TRBD1 or TRBD2 (5 bases each). The CDR3 is 15 amino acids. CDR3 DNA: TGTGCCAGCAGCCGGGACGGAAGCTCCTACAATGAGCGGTTCTTC. This encodes CASSRDGSSYNERFF.

This rearrangement joins TRBV5-6 to TRBJ2-5, with 8 bases matching TRBD2. Germline loops: CDR1 SGHDT, CDR2 YYEEEE. Trimming cost V 4 bases and J 2 bases; bases outside gene matches: 19. The CDR3 runs 19 residues. CDR3 protein: CASSGSGTTLWGGQETQYF. As DNA, the CDR3 is TGTGCCAGCAGCGGTAGCGGGACTACTCTTTGGGGGGGGCAAGAGACCCAGTACTTC.